The T cell receptor (beta chain) described here comes from a study of blood T cell repertoires in COVID-19. Across the whole study: Collection of acute and convalescent COVID-19 samples took place in the United States, Italy and Spain. Nucleic acid was either cDNA or gDNA, and it came from T cells, B-cell-depleted T cells, or PBMCs.

Per the authors' pipeline: Quantification of nucleated cells was approximated via reference gene primer amplification. Repertoires were generated with immunoSEQ multiplex PCR, while TCRdb's copy carries only in-frame clones and drops some. Clone size and V and J calls were adopted from that table, with D and trimming inferred from the DNA. The sample has about 280,000 clones, under 90% seen once. V dropped 2 bases and J dropped 0; count of bases not matched to a gene: 7. Looked up from germline, CDR1 is KGHSH and CDR2 is LQKENI. This CDR3 region has 17 residues. The sample taken for sequencing was peripheral blood. This chain uses TRBV18 with TRBJ1-3; 7 bases are a match to TRBD1. The sequence came from a woman in her forties or fifties who had recovered from COVID-19. The CDR3 is CASSPRGQSSSGNTIYF. The CDR3 nucleotides are TGTGCCAGCTCACCAAGGGGACAGAGTAGCTCTGGAAACACCATATATTTT.